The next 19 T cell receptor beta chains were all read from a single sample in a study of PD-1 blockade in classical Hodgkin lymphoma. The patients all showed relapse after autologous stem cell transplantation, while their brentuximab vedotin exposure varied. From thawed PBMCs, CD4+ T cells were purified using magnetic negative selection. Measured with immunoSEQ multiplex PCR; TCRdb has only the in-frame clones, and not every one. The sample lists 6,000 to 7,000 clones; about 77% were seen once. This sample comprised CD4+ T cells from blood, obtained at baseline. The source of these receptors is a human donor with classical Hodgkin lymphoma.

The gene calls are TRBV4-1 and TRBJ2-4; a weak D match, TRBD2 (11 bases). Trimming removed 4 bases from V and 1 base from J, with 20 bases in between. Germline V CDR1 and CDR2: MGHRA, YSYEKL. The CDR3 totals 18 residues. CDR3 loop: CASSRLAGQGSAKNIQYF. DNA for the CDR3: TGCGCCAGCAGCCGACTAGCGGGACAGGGGTCGGCCAAAAACATTCAGTACTTC.

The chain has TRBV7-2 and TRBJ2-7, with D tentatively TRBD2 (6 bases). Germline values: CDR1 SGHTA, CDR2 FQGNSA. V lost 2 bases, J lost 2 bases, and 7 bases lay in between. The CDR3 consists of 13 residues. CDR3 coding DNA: TGTGCCAGCAGCTTATTAGCGGCCTACGAGCAGTACTTC. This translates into CASSLLAAYEQYF.

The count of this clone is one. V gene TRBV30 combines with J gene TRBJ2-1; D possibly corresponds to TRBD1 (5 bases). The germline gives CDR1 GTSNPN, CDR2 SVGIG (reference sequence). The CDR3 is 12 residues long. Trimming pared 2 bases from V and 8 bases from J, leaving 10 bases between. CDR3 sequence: CAWSPRGDEQFF. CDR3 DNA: TGTGCCTGGAGTCCTAGGGGCGATGAGCAGTTCTTC. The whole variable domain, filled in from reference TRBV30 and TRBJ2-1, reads SQTIHQWPATLVQPVGSPLSLECTVEGTSNPNLYWYRQAAGRGLQLLFYSVGIGQISSEVPQNLSASRPQDRQFILSSKKLLLSDSGFYLCAWSPRGDEQFFGPGTRLTVL.

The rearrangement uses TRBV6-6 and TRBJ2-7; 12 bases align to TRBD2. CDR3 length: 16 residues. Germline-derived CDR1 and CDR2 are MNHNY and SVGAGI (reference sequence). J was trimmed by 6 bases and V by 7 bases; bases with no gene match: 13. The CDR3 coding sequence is TGTGCCAGCACCACAAGGCTGACTAGCGGGAGCTTCGAGCAGTACTTC. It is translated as CASTTRLTSGSFEQYF.

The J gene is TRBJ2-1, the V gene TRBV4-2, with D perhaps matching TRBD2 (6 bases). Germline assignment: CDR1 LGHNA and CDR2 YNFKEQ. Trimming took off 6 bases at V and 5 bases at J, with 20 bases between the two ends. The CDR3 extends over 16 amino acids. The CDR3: CASRQNPASVHNEQFF. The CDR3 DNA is TGTGCCAGCAGGCAAAACCCGGCTAGCGTGCACAATGAGCAGTTCTTC.

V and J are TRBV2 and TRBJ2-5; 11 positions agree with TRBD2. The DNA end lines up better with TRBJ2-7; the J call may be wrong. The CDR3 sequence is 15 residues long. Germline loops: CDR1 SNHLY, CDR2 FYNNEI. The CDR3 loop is CASRGGTSGTYEQYF. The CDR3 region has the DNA TGTGCCAGCAGAGGCGGGACTAGCGGTACGTACGAGCAGTACTTC.

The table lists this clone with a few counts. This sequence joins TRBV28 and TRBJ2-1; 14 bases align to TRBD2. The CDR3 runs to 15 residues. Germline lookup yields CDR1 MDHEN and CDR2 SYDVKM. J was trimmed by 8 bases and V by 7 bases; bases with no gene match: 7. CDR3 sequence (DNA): TGTGCCAGCAAAAGCGGGACTAGCGGGAGCTATGAGCAGTTCTTC. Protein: CASKSGTSGSYEQFF.

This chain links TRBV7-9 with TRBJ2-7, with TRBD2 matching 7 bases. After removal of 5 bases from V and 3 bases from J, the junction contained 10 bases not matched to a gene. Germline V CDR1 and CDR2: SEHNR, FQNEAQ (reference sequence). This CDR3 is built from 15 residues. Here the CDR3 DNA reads TGTGCCAGCAGCCCCGAGGGACTAACAATCTACGAGCAGTACTTC. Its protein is CASSPEGLTIYEQYF.

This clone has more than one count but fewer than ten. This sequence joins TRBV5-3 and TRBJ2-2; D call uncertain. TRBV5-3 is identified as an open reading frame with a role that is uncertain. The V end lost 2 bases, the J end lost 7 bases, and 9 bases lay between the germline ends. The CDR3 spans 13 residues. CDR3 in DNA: TGTGCCAGAAGCTTTAGGTCGGGCGGGGAGCTGTTTTTT. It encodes CARSFRSGGELFF.

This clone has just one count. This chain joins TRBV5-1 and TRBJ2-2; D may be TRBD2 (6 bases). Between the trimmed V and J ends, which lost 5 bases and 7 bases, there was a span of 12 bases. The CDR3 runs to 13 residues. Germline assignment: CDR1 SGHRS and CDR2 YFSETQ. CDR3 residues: CASSREMSGELFF. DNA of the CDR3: TGCGCCAGCAGTCGGGAGATGAGCGGGGAGCTGTTTTTT.

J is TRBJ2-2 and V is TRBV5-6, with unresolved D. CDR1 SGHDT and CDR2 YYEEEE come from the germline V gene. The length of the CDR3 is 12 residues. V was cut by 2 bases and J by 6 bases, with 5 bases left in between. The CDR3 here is CASSFRPGELFF. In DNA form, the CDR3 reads TGTGCCAGCAGCTTCCGGCCCGGGGAGCTGTTTTTT. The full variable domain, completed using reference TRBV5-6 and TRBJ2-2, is DAGVTQSPTHLIKTRGQQVTLRCSPKSGHDTVSWYQQALGQGPQFIFQYYEEEERQRGNFPDRFSGHQFPNYSSELNVNALLLGDSALYLCASSFRPGELFFGEGSRLTVL.

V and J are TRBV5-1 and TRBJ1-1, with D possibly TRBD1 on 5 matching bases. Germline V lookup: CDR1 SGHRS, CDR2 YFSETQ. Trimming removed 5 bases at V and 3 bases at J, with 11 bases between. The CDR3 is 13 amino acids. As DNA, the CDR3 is TGCGCCAGCAGGGTAGGGGTGGACACTGAAGCTTTCTTT. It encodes CASRVGVDTEAFF.

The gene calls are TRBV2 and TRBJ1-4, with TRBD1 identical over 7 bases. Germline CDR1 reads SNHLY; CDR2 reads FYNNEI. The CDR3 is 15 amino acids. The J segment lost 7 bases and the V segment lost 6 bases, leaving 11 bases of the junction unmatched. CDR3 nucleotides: TGTGCCAGCAGGGTGACAGGGACGGTGGGTGAAAAACTGTTTTTT. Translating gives CASRVTGTVGEKLFF.

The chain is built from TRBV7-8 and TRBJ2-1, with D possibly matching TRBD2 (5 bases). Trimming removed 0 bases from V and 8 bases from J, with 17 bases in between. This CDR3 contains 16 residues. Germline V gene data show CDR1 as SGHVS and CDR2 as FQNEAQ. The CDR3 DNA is TGTGCCAGCAGCTTAGCGCCTAGCCCACCTTATGATGAGCAGTTCTTC. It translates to CASSLAPSPPYDEQFF.

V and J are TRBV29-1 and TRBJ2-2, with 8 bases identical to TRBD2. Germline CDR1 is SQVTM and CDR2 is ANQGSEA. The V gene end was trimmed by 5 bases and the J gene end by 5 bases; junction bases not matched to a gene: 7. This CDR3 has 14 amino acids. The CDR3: CSVRTSSGTGELFF. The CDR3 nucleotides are TGCAGCGTTAGGACTAGCTCGGGGACCGGGGAGCTGTTTTTT.

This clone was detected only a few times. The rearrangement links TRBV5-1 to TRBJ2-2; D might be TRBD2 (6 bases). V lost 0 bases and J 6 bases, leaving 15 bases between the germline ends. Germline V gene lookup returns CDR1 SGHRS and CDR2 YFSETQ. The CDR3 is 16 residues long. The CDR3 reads CASSLVLASVAGELFF. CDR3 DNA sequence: TGCGCCAGCAGCTTGGTGTTGGCTAGCGTGGCCGGGGAGCTGTTTTTT.

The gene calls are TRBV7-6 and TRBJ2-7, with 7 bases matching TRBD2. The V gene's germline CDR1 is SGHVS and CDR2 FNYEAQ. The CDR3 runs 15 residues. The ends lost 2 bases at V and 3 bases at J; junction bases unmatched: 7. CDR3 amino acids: CASSLRSGANYEQYF. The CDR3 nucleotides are TGTGCCAGCAGCTTACGAAGCGGGGCAAACTACGAGCAGTACTTC.

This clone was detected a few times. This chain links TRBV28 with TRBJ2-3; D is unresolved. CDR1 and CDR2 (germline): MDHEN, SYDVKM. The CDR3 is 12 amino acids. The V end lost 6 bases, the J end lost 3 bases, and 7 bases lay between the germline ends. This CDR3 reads CASSRTTDTQYF. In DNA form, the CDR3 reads TGTGCCAGCAGCCGGACGACAGATACGCAGTATTTT.

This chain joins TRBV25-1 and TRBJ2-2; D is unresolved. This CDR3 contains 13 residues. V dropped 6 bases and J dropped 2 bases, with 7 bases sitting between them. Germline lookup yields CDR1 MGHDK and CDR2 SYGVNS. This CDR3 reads CASRGPNTGELFF. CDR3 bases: TGTGCCAGCAGGGGTCCCAACACCGGGGAGCTGTTTTTT. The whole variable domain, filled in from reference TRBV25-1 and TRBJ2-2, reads EADIYQTPRYLVIGTGKKITLECSQTMGHDKMYWYQQDPGMELHLIHYSYGVNSTEKGDLSSESTVSRIRTEHFPLTLESARPSHTSQYLCASRGPNTGELFFGEGSRLTVL.